The 11 T cell receptor beta chains below were found in one sample sequenced in a study of T-cell reconstitution after alpha-beta-depleted transplantation in children. During its preparation, the TCRbeta library received unique molecular identifiers. TCRdb itself ran the PCR reads through MiXCR, one entry per CDR3 protein. The sample records 80,000 or so distinct CDR3 sequences, roughly 15% being singletons. The source material was PBMCs, mostly from graft donor cells, sampled 180 days after TCRalphabeta/CD19-depleted stem cell transplant. Every receptor here comes from a male patient aged 2 to 9 who had a stem cell transplant for acute lymphoblastic leukemia, so the T cells may come from the graft donor.

The J gene is TRBJ2-1, the V gene TRBV20-1; possibly TRBD2 for D (5 bases). The CDR3 runs to 13 residues. Germline V gene data show CDR1 as DFQATT and CDR2 as SNEGSKA (reference sequence). Between the trimmed V and J ends, which lost 0 bases and 12 bases, there was a span of 15 bases. The CDR3 region is CSARDEGRAVQFF. The CDR3 DNA reads TGCAGTGCTAGAGATGAGGGTAGGGCAGTGCAGTTCTTC.

The rearrangement links TRBV7-2 to TRBJ2-7; 8 bases line up with TRBD2. Looked up from germline, CDR1 is SGHTA and CDR2 is FQGNSA. The V gene end was trimmed by 2 bases and the J gene end by 7 bases; junction bases not matched to a gene: 10. The CDR3 is 15 residues long. CDR3 in DNA: TGTGCCAGCAGCTTATGGGGACTAGGGAGCGGAGAGCAGTACTTC. Protein: CASSLWGLGSGEQYF.

The CDR3 nucleotides read TGCAGTGCTGCTCCCGTGAAGGGCCGAAACATTCAGTACTTC. Translating gives CSAAPVKGRNIQYF. The chain couples TRBV20-1 to TRBJ2-4; D not certain. Trimming cost V 5 bases and J 6 bases, with 17 bases left between them. This CDR3 is 14 amino acids long. Germline V gene lookup returns CDR1 DFQATT and CDR2 SNEGSKA (reference sequence).

Only a few counts were recorded for this clonotype. As DNA, the CDR3 is TGCGCCAGCAGCTTGGACGGGACAGGGCTATACTTC. Translating it yields CASSLDGTGLYF. The chain links TRBV5-1 to TRBJ2-7, with TRBD1 matching over 9 bases. This CDR3 has 12 residues. V was clipped by 0 bases and J by 13 bases; unmatched bases: 5. The germline V gene has CDR1 SGHRS and CDR2 YFSETQ.

This clonotype was counted ten times or more. This rearrangement joins TRBV20-1 to TRBJ2-1; 9 positions match TRBD2. Trimming took 0 bases from V and 0 from J; bases not matched to a gene: 0. In germline, CDR1 is DFQATT, CDR2 SNEGSKA (reference sequence). The CDR3 is 15 amino acids. The CDR3 here is CSAREREGSYNEQFF. CDR3 coding DNA: TGCAGTGCTAGAGAGCGGGAGGGCTCCTACAATGAGCAGTTCTTC.

This clonotype was detected only a few times. V usage is TRBV28 and J usage is TRBJ1-6; the D is unclear. Germline-derived CDR1 and CDR2 are MDHEN and SYDVKM. The CDR3 spans 15 residues. The V end was cut by 6 bases, the J end by 0 bases, with 9 bases between. This CDR3 is CASSAVSSYNSPLHF. CDR3 bases: TGTGCCAGCAGCGCGGTGAGCTCCTATAATTCACCCCTCCACTTT.

This clonotype was recorded many times. The V call is TRBV10-3, the J call TRBJ1-5; 8 nucleotides align to TRBD1. The germline gives CDR1 ENHRY, CDR2 SYGVKD. The CDR3 has 15 amino acids. With V trimmed by 4 bases and J by 2 bases, 4 bases remained unmatched. CDR3 DNA sequence: TGTGCCATCAGTGCTGGACAGGGTGGCAATCAGCCCCAGCATTTT. This translates into CAISAGQGGNQPQHF.

In this sample, this clonotype turned up a few times. The genes are TRBV20-1 and TRBJ1-3; unclear D gene. V was shortened by 6 bases and J by 4 bases, with 7 bases between the two germline ends. CDR1 DFQATT and CDR2 SNEGSKA come from the germline V gene (reference sequence). The CDR3 is 11 amino acids. CDR3 amino acids: CSALRGNTIYF. DNA of the CDR3: TGCAGTGCACTCCGAGGAAACACCATATATTTT.

This chain joins TRBV6-5 and TRBJ2-3; D is possibly TRBD1 or TRBD2 (6 bases each). The germline gives CDR1 MNHEY, CDR2 SVGAGI. This CDR3 has 12 residues. V shed 2 bases and J shed 11 bases, with 11 bases lying between them. The CDR3 DNA sequence: TGTGCCAGCAGTTACATAGGGGGAGGGCAGTATTTT. It translates to CASSYIGGGQYF.

The chain links TRBV27 to TRBJ2-7; weak D call: TRBD2 (6 bases). The CDR3 totals 15 residues. Trimming removed 4 bases from V and 3 bases from J, with 16 bases in between. Germline V CDR1 and CDR2: MNHEY, SMNVEV (reference sequence). Written as DNA, the CDR3 is TGTGCCAGCAGTTGGGCGGGACCTTCCTTCTACGAGCAGTACTTC. As protein: CASSWAGPSFYEQYF.

This clonotype came up a few times. The chain recombines TRBV6-1 with TRBJ2-4; 9 bases match TRBD1. Germline loops: CDR1 MNHNS, CDR2 SASEGT. With V trimmed by 5 bases and J by 3 bases, 8 bases remained unmatched. The CDR3 length is 16 residues. The CDR3 sequence is CASSPRGQGFKNIQYF. The CDR3 region has the DNA TGTGCCAGCAGTCCGCGAGGACAGGGGTTCAAAAACATTCAGTACTTC.